This TCR beta chain was found in a study of T-cell reconstitution after alpha-beta-depleted transplantation in children. Study outcomes and limitations: From newly produced T cells came most of the T-cell counts and diversity one year after transplant.

As it was prepared, the TCRbeta library received unique molecular identifiers. One entry per CDR3 protein results from TCRdb running MiXCR on the PCR reads. This table holds around 500,000 distinct CDR3 sequences, under 30% found once. This clonotype has more than one count but fewer than ten. What it recognizes is unknown. The germline V and J ends were trimmed by 1 base and 10 bases, with 5 bases remaining between them. The CDR3 contains 12 residues. CDR1 LNHDA and CDR2 SQIVND come from the germline V gene (reference sequence). The source of this sequence is a boy younger than two who had a stem cell transplant for acute myeloid leukemia, so the T cells may come from the graft donor. The genes are TRBV19 and TRBJ1-6; possibly TRBD1 for D (5 bases). Sequencing used PBMCs, mostly from graft donor cells, obtained 360 days after TCRalphabeta/CD19-depleted stem cell transplant. The DNA of the CDR3 is TGTGCCAGTAGTATAGGGGACTCACCCCTCCACTTT. Translation gives CASSIGDSPLHF. The entire variable domain, with the rest obtained from reference TRBV19 and TRBJ1-6, is as follows: DGGITQSPKYLFRKEGQNVTLSCEQNLNHDAMYWYRQDPGQGLRLIYYSQIVNDFQKGDIAEGYSVSREKKESFPLTVTSAQKNPTAFYLCASSIGDSPLHFGNGTRLTVT.